The present entry profiles one T cell receptor beta chain with its context. The antigen remains undetermined. The sample is drawn from a study of T cells in localized non-small cell lung cancer. Points from the study as a whole: Increased T cell density in blood showed an association with longer overall survival.

Repertoires were generated with immunoSEQ multiplex PCR, while TCRdb's copy carries only in-frame clones and drops some. The table records tens of thousands of clones, approximately 84% of them present only once. The CDR3 covers 14 residues. V gave up 3 bases and J gave up 7 bases, with 15 bases separating them. Per the germline V gene, CDR1 is LNHDA and CDR2 is SQIVND (reference sequence). The source is a female donor of 60 years or more with stage I lung adenocarcinoma. The source material was peripheral blood, sampled before any cancer treatment. V usage is TRBV19 and J usage is TRBJ1-2, with D perhaps matching TRBD1 (6 bases). Here the CDR3 reads CASSIGSGVGGYTF. The CDR3, as DNA: TGTGCCAGTAGTATCGGGTCAGGGGTAGGTGGCTACACCTTC.